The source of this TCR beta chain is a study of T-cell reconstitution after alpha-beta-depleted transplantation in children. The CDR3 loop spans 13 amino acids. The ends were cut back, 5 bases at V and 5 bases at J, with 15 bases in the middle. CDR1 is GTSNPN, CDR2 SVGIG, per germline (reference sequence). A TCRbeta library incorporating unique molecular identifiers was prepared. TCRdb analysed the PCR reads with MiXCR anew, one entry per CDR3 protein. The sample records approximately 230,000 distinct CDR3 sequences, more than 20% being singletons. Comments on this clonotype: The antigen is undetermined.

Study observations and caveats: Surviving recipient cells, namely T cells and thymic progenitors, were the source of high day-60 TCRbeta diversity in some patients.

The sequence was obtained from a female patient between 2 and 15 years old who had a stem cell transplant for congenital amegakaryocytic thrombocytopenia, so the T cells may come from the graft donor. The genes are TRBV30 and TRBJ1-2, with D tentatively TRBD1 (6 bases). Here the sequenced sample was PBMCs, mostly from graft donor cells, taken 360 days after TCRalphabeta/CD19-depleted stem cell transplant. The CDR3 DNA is TGTGCCTGGGAGGACAGAAGATCTTATGGCTACACCTTC. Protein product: CAWEDRRSYGYTF. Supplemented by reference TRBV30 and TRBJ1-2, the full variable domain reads SQTIHQWPATLVQPVGSPLSLECTVEGTSNPNLYWYRQAAGRGLQLLFYSVGIGQISSEVPQNLSASRPQDRQFILSSKKLLLSDSGFYLCAWEDRRSYGYTFGSGTRLTVV.